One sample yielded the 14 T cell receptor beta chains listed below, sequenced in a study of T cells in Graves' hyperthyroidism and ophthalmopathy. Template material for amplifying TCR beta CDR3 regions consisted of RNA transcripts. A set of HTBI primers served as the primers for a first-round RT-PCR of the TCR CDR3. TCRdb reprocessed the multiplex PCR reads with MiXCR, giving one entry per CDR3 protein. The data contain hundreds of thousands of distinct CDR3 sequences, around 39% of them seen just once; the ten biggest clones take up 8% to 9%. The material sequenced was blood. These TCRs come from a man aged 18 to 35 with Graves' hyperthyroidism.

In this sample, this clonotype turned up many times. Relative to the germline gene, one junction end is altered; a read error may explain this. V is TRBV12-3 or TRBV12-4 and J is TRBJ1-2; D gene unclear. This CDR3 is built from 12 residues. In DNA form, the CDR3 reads TGTGCCAGCAGCTTAGGTGTATACGGCTACACCTTC. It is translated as CASSLGVYGYTF.

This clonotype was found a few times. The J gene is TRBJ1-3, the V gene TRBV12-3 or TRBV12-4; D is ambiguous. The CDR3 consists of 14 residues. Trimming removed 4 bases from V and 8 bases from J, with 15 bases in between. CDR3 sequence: CASSSGLWRDTIYF. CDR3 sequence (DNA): TGTGCCAGCAGTTCAGGACTATGGAGAGACACCATATATTTT.

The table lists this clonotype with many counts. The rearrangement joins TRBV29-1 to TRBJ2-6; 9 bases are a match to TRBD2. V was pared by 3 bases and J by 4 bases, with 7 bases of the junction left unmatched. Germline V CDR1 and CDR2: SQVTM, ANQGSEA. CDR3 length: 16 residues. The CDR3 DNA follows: TGCAGCGTTGACGGAGCGGGAGGCCCCGGGGCCAACGTCCTGACTTTC. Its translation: CSVDGAGGPGANVLTF.

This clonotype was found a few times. CDR3 sequence reads: CARRGTPDGANVLTF. For the CDR3, the DNA is TGTGCCAGGCGAGGGACGCCCGATGGGGCCAACGTCCTGACTTTC. The rearrangement links TRBV6-5 to TRBJ2-6; D is possibly TRBD1 or TRBD2 (5 bases each). V lost 9 bases to trimming and J lost 3 bases, with 15 bases between them. Germline V CDR1 and CDR2: MNHEY, SVGAGI. The CDR3 is 15 residues long.

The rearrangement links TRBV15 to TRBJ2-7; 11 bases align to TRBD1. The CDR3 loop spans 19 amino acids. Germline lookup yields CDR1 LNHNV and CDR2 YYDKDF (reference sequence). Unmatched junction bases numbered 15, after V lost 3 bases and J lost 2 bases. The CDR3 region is CATSSARRTGGAGAYEQYF. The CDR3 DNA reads TGTGCCACCAGCAGTGCTAGGAGGACAGGGGGCGCGGGAGCCTACGAGCAGTACTTC. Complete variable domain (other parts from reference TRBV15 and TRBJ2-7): DAMVIQNPRYQVTQFGKPVTLSCSQTLNHNVMYWYQQKSSQAPKLLFHYYDKDFNNEADTPDNFQSRRPNTSFCFLDIRSPGLGDTAMYLCATSSARRTGGAGAYEQYFGPGTRLTVT.

The CDR3 loop reads CSATGTGGGETQYF. In nucleotides, the CDR3 is TGCAGTGCCACCGGGACAGGGGGCGGGGAGACCCAGTACTTC. The chain combines TRBV20-1 with TRBJ2-5; 12 bases agree with TRBD1. After removal of 6 bases from V and 5 bases from J, the junction contained 7 bases not matched to a gene. Germline CDR1 is DFQATT and CDR2 is SNEGSKA (reference sequence). The CDR3 covers 14 residues.

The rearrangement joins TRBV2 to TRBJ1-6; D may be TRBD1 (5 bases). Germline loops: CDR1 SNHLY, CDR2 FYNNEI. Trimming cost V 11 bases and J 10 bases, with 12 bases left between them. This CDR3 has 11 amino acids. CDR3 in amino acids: CALGGGSPLHF. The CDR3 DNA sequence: TGTGCCCTGGGGGGGGGGTCACCCCTCCACTTT.

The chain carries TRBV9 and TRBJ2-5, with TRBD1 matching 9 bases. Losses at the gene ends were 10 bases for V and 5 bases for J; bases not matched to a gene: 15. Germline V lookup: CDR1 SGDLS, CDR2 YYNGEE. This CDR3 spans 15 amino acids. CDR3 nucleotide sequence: TGTGCCCGATCCTACCGGGACAGGGTTTGGGAGACCCAGTACTTC. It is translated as CARSYRDRVWETQYF.

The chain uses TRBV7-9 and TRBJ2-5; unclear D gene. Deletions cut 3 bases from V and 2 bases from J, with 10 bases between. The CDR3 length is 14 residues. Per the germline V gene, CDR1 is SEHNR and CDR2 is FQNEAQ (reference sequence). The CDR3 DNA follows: TGTGCCAGCAGCTTGGTAACACAACAAGAGACCCAGTACTTC. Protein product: CASSLVTQQETQYF.

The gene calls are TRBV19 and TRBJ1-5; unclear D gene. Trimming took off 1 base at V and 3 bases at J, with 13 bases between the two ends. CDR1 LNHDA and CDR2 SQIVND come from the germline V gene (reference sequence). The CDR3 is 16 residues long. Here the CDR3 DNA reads TGTGCCAGTAGTATAGTAGGGCCCGGGATCAATCAGCCCCAGCATTTT. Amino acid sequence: CASSIVGPGINQPQHF.

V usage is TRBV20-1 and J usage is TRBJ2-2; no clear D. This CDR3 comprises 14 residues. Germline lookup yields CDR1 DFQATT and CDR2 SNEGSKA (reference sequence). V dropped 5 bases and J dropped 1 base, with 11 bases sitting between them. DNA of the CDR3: TGCAGTGCTCACCTGGCCGGGAACACCGGGGAGCTGTTTTTT. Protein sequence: CSAHLAGNTGELFF.

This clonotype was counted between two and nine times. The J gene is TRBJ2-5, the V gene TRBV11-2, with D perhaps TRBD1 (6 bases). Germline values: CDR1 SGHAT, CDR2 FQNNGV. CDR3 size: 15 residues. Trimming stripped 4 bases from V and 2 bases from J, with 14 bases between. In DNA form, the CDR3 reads TGTGCCAGCAGCTCCTCCTCGGGACAACAAGAGACCCAGTACTTC. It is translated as CASSSSSGQQETQYF.

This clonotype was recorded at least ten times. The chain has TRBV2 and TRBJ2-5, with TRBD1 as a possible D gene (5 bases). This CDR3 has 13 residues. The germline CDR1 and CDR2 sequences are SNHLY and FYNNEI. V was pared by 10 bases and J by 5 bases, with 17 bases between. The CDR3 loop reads CATQGGPRETQYF. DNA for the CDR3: TGTGCCACCCAGGGTGGACCTCGGGAGACCCAGTACTTC.

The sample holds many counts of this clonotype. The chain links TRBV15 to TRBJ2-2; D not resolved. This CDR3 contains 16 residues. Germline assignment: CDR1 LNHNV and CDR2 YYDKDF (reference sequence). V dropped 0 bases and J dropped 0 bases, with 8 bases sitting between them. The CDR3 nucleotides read TGTGCCACCAGCAGAGATTGGGGTACGAACACCGGGGAGCTGTTTTTT. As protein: CATSRDWGTNTGELFF.